Following are 32 T cell receptor beta chains from one sample sequenced in a study of T cell repertoires in cytomegalovirus infection. MiXCR, applied by TCRdb to the reads, yields one record per CDR3 protein. The sample shows 740,000 or so distinct CDR3 sequences, roughly 36% of them seen only once. Sequences were obtained from PBMCs. These receptors were taken from a human donor in good health (CMV status not recorded). Some clones in this sample may be carry-over from other donors' samples.

This clonotype has a handful of counts. The CDR3 nucleotides read TGTGCCATCAGTCGGGACCAAGCTGGCGAGCAGTACTTC. Protein product: CAISRDQAGEQYF. The V and J genes are TRBV10-3 and TRBJ2-7; D tentatively reads TRBD1 or TRBD2 (5 bases each). The CDR3 loop spans 13 amino acids. Trimming stripped 5 bases from V and 6 bases from J, with 14 bases between. Germline V gene lookup returns CDR1 ENHRY and CDR2 SYGVKD.

There are a few counts of this clonotype. The chain joins TRBV6-2 or TRBV6-3 to TRBJ2-7; D is unresolved. The CDR3 runs to 13 residues. The germline CDR1 and CDR2 sequences are MNHEY and SVGEGT. Trimming shortened V by 4 bases and J by 2 bases, and 9 bases separated the two germline ends. The CDR3 loop reads CASSLLRTYEQYF. Here the CDR3 DNA reads TGTGCCAGCAGTTTACTAAGAACCTACGAGCAGTACTTC.

This clonotype appeared many times. J is TRBJ2-5 and V is TRBV7-6; tentatively, D is TRBD2 (6 bases). CDR1 and CDR2 (germline): SGHVS, FNYEAQ. The ends were cut back, 5 bases at V and 7 bases at J, with 11 bases in the middle. The CDR3 sequence is 12 residues long. The CDR3 is CASSPEGLTQYF. The CDR3 DNA sequence: TGTGCCAGCAGCCCGGAGGGTCTGACCCAGTACTTC.

The table lists this clonotype with a few counts. V gene TRBV7-2 combines with J gene TRBJ2-1; D might be TRBD1 (7 bases). Trimming took off 1 base at V and 2 bases at J, with 12 bases between the two ends. This CDR3 is built from 16 residues. Germline CDR1 SGHTA, CDR2 FQGNSA. The CDR3 DNA reads as TGTGCCAGCAGCTTAGAGGGGGCGGGGACCTACAATGAGCAGTTCTTC. Its translation: CASSLEGAGTYNEQFF.

This clonotype was counted at least ten times. J is TRBJ1-3 and V is TRBV25-1; D not resolved. Between the trimmed V and J ends, which lost 6 bases and 0 bases, there was a span of 6 bases. CDR1 is MGHDK, CDR2 SYGVNS, per germline. The CDR3 runs 13 residues. The CDR3 is CASSASSGNTIYF. CDR3 DNA: TGTGCCAGCAGCGCCAGCTCTGGAAACACCATATATTTT. Looking up the rest from reference TRBV25-1 and TRBJ1-3 gives the full variable domain: EADIYQTPRYLVIGTGKKITLECSQTMGHDKMYWYQQDPGMELHLIHYSYGVNSTEKGDLSSESTVSRIRTEHFPLTLESARPSHTSQYLCASSASSGNTIYFGEGSWLTVV.

This sequence joins TRBV6-6 and TRBJ1-5; 8 bases align to TRBD1. J was trimmed by 3 bases and V by 9 bases; bases with no gene match: 7. CDR1 is MNHNY and CDR2 is SVGAGI in the germline V gene (reference sequence). This CDR3 has 14 residues. CDR3 coding DNA: TGTGCCAGTAAGGGACAGGCGGTCAATCAGCCCCAGCATTTT. Protein: CASKGQAVNQPQHF.

CDR3 loop: CSVSDRVFGYTF. The CDR3 coding sequence is TGCAGCGTTTCCGACAGGGTATTTGGCTACACCTTC. This chain joins TRBV29-1 and TRBJ1-2; 7 nucleotides agree with TRBD1. V lost 5 bases to trimming and J lost 7 bases; unmatched junction nucleotides: 7. The CDR3 is 12 residues long. Germline loops: CDR1 SQVTM, CDR2 ANQGSEA.

The count of this clonotype is one. The chain has TRBV4-1 and TRBJ2-3; D is ambiguous. The CDR3 has 13 amino acids. The germline CDR1 and CDR2 sequences are MGHRA and YSYEKL. V lost 1 base and J 4 bases, leaving 6 bases between the germline ends. CDR3 protein: CASSQATSDTQYF. CDR3 nucleotides: TGCGCCAGCAGCCAAGCGACATCAGATACGCAGTATTTT.

This clonotype showed up just a few times. V and J are TRBV6-5 and TRBJ1-3; tentatively, D is TRBD1 (5 bases). The germline gives CDR1 MNHEY, CDR2 SVGAGI. The CDR3 length is 13 residues. The ends were cut back, 5 bases at V and 3 bases at J, with 8 bases in the middle. CDR3 nucleotides: TGTGCCAGCAGTAGGGGACGTGGAAACACCATATATTTT. It translates to CASSRGRGNTIYF.

This clonotype has more than one count but fewer than ten. V is TRBV6-4 and J is TRBJ1-1; D remains ambiguous. Trimming pared 0 bases from V and 2 bases from J, leaving 4 bases between. This CDR3 is built from 13 residues. The germline CDR1 and CDR2 sequences are MRHNA and SNTAGT. This CDR3 is CASSDSDNTEAFF. As DNA, the CDR3 is TGTGCCAGCAGTGACTCGGATAACACTGAAGCTTTCTTT.

This clonotype has a handful of counts. V is TRBV10-3 and J is TRBJ2-7, with a weak D call TRBD1 (6 bases). V dropped 6 bases and J dropped 3 bases, with 12 bases sitting between them. CDR3 length: 13 residues. Germline CDR1 ENHRY, CDR2 SYGVKD. For the CDR3, the DNA is TGTGCCATCAGCCGGGACACCTACTACGAGCAGTACTTC. Its translation is CAISRDTYYEQYF.

This rearrangement joins TRBV2 to TRBJ2-7; weak D call: TRBD1 (6 bases). This CDR3 contains 14 residues. Germline V CDR1 and CDR2: SNHLY, FYNNEI. V was clipped by 9 bases and J by 2 bases, with 17 bases between them. The CDR3 DNA follows: TGTGCCAGTGTCGGACAGACAAAACCCTACGAGCAGTACTTC. Translating gives CASVGQTKPYEQYF.

This clonotype has just a few counts. This rearrangement joins TRBV10-3 to TRBJ2-2; D not resolved. Germline CDR1 ENHRY, CDR2 SYGVKD. The CDR3 sequence is 17 residues long. Trimming removed 7 bases from V and 2 bases from J, with 20 bases in between. The CDR3 protein is CAINSGRTLSNTGELFF. CDR3 in DNA: TGTGCCATCAATTCGGGCAGGACCCTGAGCAACACCGGGGAGCTGTTTTTT.

The rearrangement links TRBV24-1 to TRBJ2-2; 13 nucleotides agree with TRBD2. V lost 4 bases to trimming and J lost 8 bases; unmatched junction nucleotides: 6. The CDR3 extends over 16 amino acids. Germline lookup yields CDR1 KGHDR and CDR2 SFDVKD. CDR3 sequence: CATSDSGLAGAGELFF. CDR3 sequence (DNA): TGTGCCACCAGTGACTCTGGACTAGCGGGAGCTGGGGAGCTGTTTTTT.

The count of this clonotype is one. The chain uses TRBV6-5 and TRBJ2-2, with unresolved D. V was pared by 0 bases and J by 6 bases, with 8 bases between. Germline CDR1 and CDR2: MNHEY and SVGAGI. This CDR3 has 14 residues. Here the CDR3 reads CASSYSREPGELFF. In DNA form, the CDR3 reads TGTGCCAGCAGTTACTCTAGGGAACCCGGGGAGCTGTTTTTT.

The chain couples TRBV6-6 to TRBJ1-1, with D possibly being TRBD1 (6 bases). The V and J ends lost 7 bases and 0 bases respectively, with 12 bases between them. Per germline, CDR1 MNHNY and CDR2 SVGAGI (reference sequence). The CDR3 spans 14 residues. CDR3 in amino acids: CASIKQGLNTEAFF. The DNA of the CDR3 is TGTGCCAGCATCAAACAGGGTTTGAACACTGAAGCTTTCTTT.

The sample holds a few counts of this clonotype. The chain is built from TRBV5-8 and TRBJ2-1, with 13 bases matching TRBD2. CDR3 length equals 19 residues. J gave up 0 bases and V 3 bases, and 9 bases lay outside the gene matches. Germline V gives CDR1 SGHTS, CDR2 YDEGEE. CDR3 region: CASSSHQLAGGSSYNEQFF. The CDR3 nucleotides read TGTGCCAGCAGCTCACACCAACTAGCGGGGGGGAGCTCCTACAATGAGCAGTTCTTC.

The chain carries TRBV7-2 and TRBJ1-1; TRBD1 aligns across 7 bases. The length of the CDR3 is 15 residues. Trimming at V came to 5 bases and at J to 2 bases, leaving 8 bases not matched to a gene. CDR1 and CDR2 from the germline V gene are SGHTA and FQGNSA. The CDR3, as DNA: TGTGCCAGCAGCGTCACAGGGGCCAAAAACACTGAAGCTTTCTTT. Translation: CASSVTGAKNTEAFF.

This clonotype was observed a handful of times. The gene calls are TRBV25-1 and TRBJ2-5; no reliable D call. The V gene's germline CDR1 is MGHDK and CDR2 SYGVNS. The CDR3 runs 11 residues. V lost 8 bases and J lost 7, with 11 bases in between. CDR3 nucleotides: TGTGCCAGCCTCTCCCTTCGGACCCAGTACTTC. Translated, it gives CASLSLRTQYF.

J is TRBJ2-7 and V is TRBV28, with D tentatively TRBD1 (6 bases). V was pared by 5 bases and J by 5 bases, with 16 bases between. This CDR3 contains 14 residues. Germline CDR1 reads MDHEN; CDR2 reads SYDVKM. CDR3 in DNA: TGTGCCAGCAGTATAACCCGGGACACTCACGAGCAGTACTTC. Amino acids: CASSITRDTHEQYF.

V and J are TRBV7-9 and TRBJ1-1; tentatively, D is TRBD1 (5 bases). CDR3 size: 14 residues. V was clipped by 3 bases and J by 3 bases, with 11 bases between them. The V gene's germline CDR1 is SEHNR and CDR2 FQNEAQ (reference sequence). The CDR3 here is CASSFGGSDTEAFF. The CDR3 DNA reads as TGTGCCAGCAGCTTCGGGGGTTCGGACACTGAAGCTTTCTTT.

V gene TRBV7-3 combines with J gene TRBJ1-1, with TRBD1 as a possible D gene (5 bases). Trimming took off 6 bases at V and 3 bases at J, with 23 bases between the two ends. CDR1 SGHTA and CDR2 FQGTGA come from the germline V gene. CDR3 size: 17 residues. CDR3: CASRAPGRGRPDTEAFF. The CDR3 bases are TGTGCCAGCAGGGCTCCGGGACGGGGGAGGCCGGACACTGAAGCTTTCTTT.

J is TRBJ2-4 and V is TRBV12-3 or TRBV12-4, with TRBD2 matching 7 bases. This CDR3 is 13 amino acids long. V was clipped by 2 bases and J by 9 bases; unmatched bases: 4. The CDR3, as DNA: TGTGCCAGCAGTTTACTAGCGGCAAGCATTCAGTACTTC. This encodes CASSLLAASIQYF.

This clonotype has a handful of counts. The V gene is TRBV6-1, the J gene TRBJ1-1; tentatively, D is TRBD1 (5 bases). The CDR3 sequence is 14 residues long. CDR1 MNHNS and CDR2 SASEGT come from the germline V gene. The V end was cut by 4 bases, the J end by 10 bases, with 19 bases between. CDR3 sequence: CASSVTGTHLLAFF. As DNA, the CDR3 is TGTGCCAGCAGTGTAACAGGAACCCATCTCCTAGCTTTCTTT.

This clonotype was seen repeatedly, ten times or more. The chain joins TRBV28 to TRBJ2-3; a possible D gene is TRBD1 (5 bases). The CDR3 consists of 13 residues. V was clipped by 5 bases and J by 0 bases, with 6 bases between them. The V gene's germline CDR1 is MDHEN and CDR2 SYDVKM. DNA of the CDR3: TGTGCCAGCAGTCAGGGTAGCACAGATACGCAGTATTTT. This codes for CASSQGSTDTQYF.

As for this clonotype: The germline gene is not matched at one end of the junction; a read error may be the cause. CDR3 residues: CATAGELCF. In DNA form, the CDR3 reads TGTGCCACGGCCGGGGAGCTGTGTTTT. The rearrangement uses TRBV12-3 or TRBV12-4 and TRBJ2-2, with D perhaps matching TRBD2 (5 bases). CDR3 size: 9 residues.

CDR3 sequence (DNA): TGCAGTGCTAGAGCATTTAGCACGAGCTCCTACAATGAGCAGTTCTTC. Protein sequence: CSARAFSTSSYNEQFF. The rearrangement links TRBV20-1 to TRBJ2-1, with D unclear. The CDR3 is 16 residues long. Between the trimmed V and J ends, which lost 1 base and 0 bases, there was a span of 13 bases. Germline assignment: CDR1 DFQATT and CDR2 SNEGSKA (reference sequence).

The chain is built from TRBV11-1 and TRBJ2-2; 7 nucleotides align to TRBD1. Germline CDR1 SGHAT, CDR2 FQDESV (reference sequence). The CDR3 contains 15 residues. The ends lost 5 bases at V and 1 base at J; junction bases unmatched: 4. The DNA for the CDR3 is TGTGCCAGCAGCCGCGGACAGGTGAACACCGGGGAGCTGTTTTTT. Protein product: CASSRGQVNTGELFF.

The chain couples TRBV5-1 to TRBJ2-5; D remains unclear. Trimming removed 1 base from V and 5 bases from J, with 9 bases in between. Germline CDR1 and CDR2: SGHRS and YFSETQ. The CDR3 has 13 amino acids. The CDR3 DNA follows: TGCGCCAGCAGCTTGCCATCAAGGGAGACCCAGTACTTC. It yields the protein CASSLPSRETQYF.

The V call is TRBV2, the J call TRBJ1-1, with 7 bases identical to TRBD1. The CDR3 extends over 14 amino acids. V lost 8 bases to trimming and J lost 1 base; unmatched junction nucleotides: 7. Looked up from germline, CDR1 is SNHLY and CDR2 is FYNNEI. The CDR3 here is CASPTGTENTEAFF. CDR3 bases: TGTGCCAGCCCAACCGGGACAGAGAACACTGAAGCTTTCTTT.

This clonotype has more than one count but fewer than ten. This chain links TRBV6-1 with TRBJ1-1; D remains unclear. The CDR3 spans 16 residues. In germline, CDR1 is MNHNS, CDR2 SASEGT. Trimming took 6 bases from V and 0 from J, leaving 17 bases between them. The CDR3: CASSRRPNPMNTEAFF. In nucleotides, the CDR3 is TGTGCCAGCAGCCGACGGCCCAACCCTATGAACACTGAAGCTTTCTTT.

At least ten counts were recorded for this clonotype. The CDR3 spells CASSEWGGAGNQPQHF. CDR3 in DNA: TGTGCCAGCAGTGAATGGGGAGGGGCGGGCAATCAGCCCCAGCATTTT. The chain recombines TRBV6-1 with TRBJ1-5, with D possibly matching TRBD1 (5 bases). V gave up 2 bases and J gave up 2 bases, with 13 bases separating them. The CDR3 length is 16 residues. Looked up from germline, CDR1 is MNHNS and CDR2 is SASEGT.